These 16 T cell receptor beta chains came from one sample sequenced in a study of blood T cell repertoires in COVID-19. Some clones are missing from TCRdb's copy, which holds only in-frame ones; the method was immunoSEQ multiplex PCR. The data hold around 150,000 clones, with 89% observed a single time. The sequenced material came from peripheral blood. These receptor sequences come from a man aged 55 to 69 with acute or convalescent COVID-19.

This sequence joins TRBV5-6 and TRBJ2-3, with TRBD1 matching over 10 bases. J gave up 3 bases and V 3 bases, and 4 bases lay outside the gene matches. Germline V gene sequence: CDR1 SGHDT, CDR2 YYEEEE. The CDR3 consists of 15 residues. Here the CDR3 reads CASSSGQGRTDTQYF. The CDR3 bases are TGTGCCAGCAGCTCGGGACAGGGGAGGACAGATACGCAGTATTTT. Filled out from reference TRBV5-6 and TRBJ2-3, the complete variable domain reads DAGVTQSPTHLIKTRGQQVTLRCSPKSGHDTVSWYQQALGQGPQFIFQYYEEEERQRGNFPDRFSGHQFPNYSSELNVNALLLGDSALYLCASSSGQGRTDTQYFGPGTRLTVL.

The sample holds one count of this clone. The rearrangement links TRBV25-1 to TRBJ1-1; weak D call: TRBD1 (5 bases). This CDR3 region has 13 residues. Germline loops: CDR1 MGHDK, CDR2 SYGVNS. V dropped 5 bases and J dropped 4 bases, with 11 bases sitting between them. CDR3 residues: CASSPGGTTEAFF. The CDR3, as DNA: TGTGCCAGCAGTCCCGGGGGGACCACTGAAGCTTTCTTT.

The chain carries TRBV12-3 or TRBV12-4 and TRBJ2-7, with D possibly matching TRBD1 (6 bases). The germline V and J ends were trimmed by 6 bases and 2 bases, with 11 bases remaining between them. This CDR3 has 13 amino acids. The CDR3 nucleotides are TGTGCCAGCAGGGCCAGGGGAGCCTACGAGCAGTACTTC. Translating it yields CASRARGAYEQYF.

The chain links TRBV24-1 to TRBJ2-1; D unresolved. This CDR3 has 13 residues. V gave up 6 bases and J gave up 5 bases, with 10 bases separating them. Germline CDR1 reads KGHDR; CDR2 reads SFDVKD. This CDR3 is CATSSPDNNEQFF. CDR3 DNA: TGTGCCACCAGTTCCCCCGACAACAATGAGCAGTTCTTC.

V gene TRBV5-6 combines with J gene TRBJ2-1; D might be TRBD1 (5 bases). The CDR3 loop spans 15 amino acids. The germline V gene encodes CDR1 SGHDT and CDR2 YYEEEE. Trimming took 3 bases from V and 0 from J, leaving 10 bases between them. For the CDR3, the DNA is TGTGCCAGCAGCTACAGGTTTTCCTCCTACAATGAGCAGTTCTTC. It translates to CASSYRFSSYNEQFF.

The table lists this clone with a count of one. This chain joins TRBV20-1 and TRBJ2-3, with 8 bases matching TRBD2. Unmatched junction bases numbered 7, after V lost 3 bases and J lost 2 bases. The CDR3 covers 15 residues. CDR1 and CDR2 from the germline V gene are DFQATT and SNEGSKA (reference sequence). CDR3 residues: CSASRSGGSTDTQYF. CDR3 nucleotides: TGCAGTGCTAGTAGGAGCGGGGGATCCACAGATACGCAGTATTTT.

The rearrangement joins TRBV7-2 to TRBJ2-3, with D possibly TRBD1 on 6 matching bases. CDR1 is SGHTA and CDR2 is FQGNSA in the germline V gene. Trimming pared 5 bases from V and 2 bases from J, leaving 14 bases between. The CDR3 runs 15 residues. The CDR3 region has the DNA TGTGCCAGCAGCCGTGTCGGACAGACCACAGATACGCAGTATTTT. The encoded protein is CASSRVGQTTDTQYF.

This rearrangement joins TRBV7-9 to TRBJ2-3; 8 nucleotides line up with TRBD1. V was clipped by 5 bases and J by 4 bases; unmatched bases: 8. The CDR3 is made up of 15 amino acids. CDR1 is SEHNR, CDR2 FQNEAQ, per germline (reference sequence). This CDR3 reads CASSPSDRGPDTQYF. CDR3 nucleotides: TGTGCCAGCAGCCCTAGTGACAGGGGCCCAGATACGCAGTATTTT.

CDR3 nucleotides: TGTGCCAGCAGCCCGGAGATCACACCCCTCCACTTT. As protein: CASSPEITPLHF. V and J are TRBV6-6 and TRBJ1-6; D gene uncertain. CDR1 and CDR2 (germline): MNHNY, SVGAGI (reference sequence). The germline V and J ends were trimmed by 6 bases and 11 bases, with 11 bases remaining between them. The CDR3 runs 12 residues.

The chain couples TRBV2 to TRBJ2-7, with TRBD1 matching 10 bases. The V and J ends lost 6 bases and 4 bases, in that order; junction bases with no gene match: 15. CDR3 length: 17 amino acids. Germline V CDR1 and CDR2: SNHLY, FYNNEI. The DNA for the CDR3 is TGTGCCAGCAGCGCCGGGACAGGGGACCCGTGGGGTTACGAGCAGTACTTC. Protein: CASSAGTGDPWGYEQYF. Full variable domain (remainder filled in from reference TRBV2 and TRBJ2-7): EPEVTQTPSHQVTQMGQEVILRCVPISNHLYFYWYRQILGQKVEFLVSFYNNEISEKSEIFDDQFSVERPDGSNFTLKIRSTKLEDSAMYFCASSAGTGDPWGYEQYFGPGTRLTVT.

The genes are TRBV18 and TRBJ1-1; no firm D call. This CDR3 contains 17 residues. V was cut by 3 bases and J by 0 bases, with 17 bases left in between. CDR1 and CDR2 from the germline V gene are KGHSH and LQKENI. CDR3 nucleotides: TGTGCCAGCTCACCCATAGGATCCGGGGTCATGAACACTGAAGCTTTCTTT. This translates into CASSPIGSGVMNTEAFF.

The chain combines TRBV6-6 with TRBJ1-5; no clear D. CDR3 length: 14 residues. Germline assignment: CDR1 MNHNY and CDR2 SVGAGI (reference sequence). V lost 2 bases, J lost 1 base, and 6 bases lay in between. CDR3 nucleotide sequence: TGTGCCAGCAGTTACCGCGCAAGCAATCAGCCCCAGCATTTT. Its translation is CASSYRASNQPQHF.

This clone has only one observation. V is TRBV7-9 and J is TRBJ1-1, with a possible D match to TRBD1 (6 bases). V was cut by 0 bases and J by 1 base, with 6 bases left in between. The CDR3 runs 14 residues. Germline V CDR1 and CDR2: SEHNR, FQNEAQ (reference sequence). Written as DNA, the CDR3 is TGTGCCAGCAGCTTAGCGGGACAGAACACTGAAGCTTTCTTT. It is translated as CASSLAGQNTEAFF.

CDR3 in amino acids: CASMQGTSREQYF. DNA of the CDR3: TGTGCCAGCATGCAGGGCACCTCGAGAGAGCAGTACTTC. V gene TRBV6-5 combines with J gene TRBJ2-7; D possibly corresponds to TRBD1 (5 bases). The CDR3 has 13 residues. The germline V and J ends were trimmed by 7 bases and 7 bases, with 17 bases remaining between them. Germline CDR1 reads MNHEY; CDR2 reads SVGAGI.

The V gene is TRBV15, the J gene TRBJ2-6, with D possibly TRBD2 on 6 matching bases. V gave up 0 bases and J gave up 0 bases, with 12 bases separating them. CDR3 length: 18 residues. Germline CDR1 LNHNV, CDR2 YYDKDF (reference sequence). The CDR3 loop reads CATSRDGAGISGANVLTF. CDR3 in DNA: TGTGCCACCAGCAGAGATGGGGCGGGGATCTCTGGGGCCAACGTCCTGACTTTC.

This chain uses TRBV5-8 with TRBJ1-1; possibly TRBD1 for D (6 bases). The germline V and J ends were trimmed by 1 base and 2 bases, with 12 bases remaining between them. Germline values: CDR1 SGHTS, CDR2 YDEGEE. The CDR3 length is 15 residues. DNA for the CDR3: TGTGCCAGCAGCTTGAGATCCAGGGGTAACACTGAAGCTTTCTTT. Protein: CASSLRSRGNTEAFF.